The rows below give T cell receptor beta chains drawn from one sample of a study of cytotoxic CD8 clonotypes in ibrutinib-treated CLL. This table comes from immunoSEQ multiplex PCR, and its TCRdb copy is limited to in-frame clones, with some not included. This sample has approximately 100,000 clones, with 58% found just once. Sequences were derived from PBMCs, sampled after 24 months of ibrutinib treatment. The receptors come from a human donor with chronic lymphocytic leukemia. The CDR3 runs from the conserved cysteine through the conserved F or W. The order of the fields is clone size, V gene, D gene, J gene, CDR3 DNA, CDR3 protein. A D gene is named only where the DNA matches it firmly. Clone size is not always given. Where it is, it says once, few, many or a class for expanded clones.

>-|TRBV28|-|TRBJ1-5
TGTGCCAGCAGTTTTGGTCCCCAGCCCCAGCATTTT
CASSFGPQPQHF
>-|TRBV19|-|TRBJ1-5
TGTGCCAGTAGTATCCCCTTTCGATCTTACAATCAGCCCCAGCATTTT
CASSIPFRSYNQPQHF
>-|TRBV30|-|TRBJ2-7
TGTGCCTGGAGTGTCCAGGGCCTAGGGGAGCAGTACTTC
CAWSVQGLGEQYF
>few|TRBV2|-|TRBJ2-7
TGTGCCAGCACCAACCTTTCCTACGAGCAGTACTTC
CASTNLSYEQYF
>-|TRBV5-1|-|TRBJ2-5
TGCGCCAGCAACCCGGACAATTCGGGGGAGACCCAGTACTTC
CASNPDNSGETQYF
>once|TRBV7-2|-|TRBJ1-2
TGTGCCAGCAGCTTAGCGCCGGGAAGTGATCGGGGTGGCTACACCTTC
CASSLAPGSDRGGYTF
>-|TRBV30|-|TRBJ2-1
TGTGCCTGGCTTCGCGGAACACCTTACAATGAGCAGTTCTTC
CAWLRGTPYNEQFF
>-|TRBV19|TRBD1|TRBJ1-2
TGTGCCAGTAGCCCCCTTGGACAGGGGGCGGGAGGCTACACCTTC
CASSPLGQGAGGYTF
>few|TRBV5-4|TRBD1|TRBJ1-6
TGTGCCAGCAGACCACCGGACAGGGATAATTCACCCCTCCACTTT
CASRPPDRDNSPLHF
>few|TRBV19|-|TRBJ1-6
TGTGCCAGTAGTAGCGGGTCCACGATCAATTCACCCCTCCACTTT
CASSSGSTINSPLHF
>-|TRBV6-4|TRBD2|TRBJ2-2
TGTGCCAGCAGTGTGGAACTAGCGGTCCCGGAGCTGTTTTTT
CASSVELAVPELFF
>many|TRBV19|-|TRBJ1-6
TGTGCCACCTCGGTGAGCTCCTATAATTCACCCCTCCACTTT
CATSVSSYNSPLHF
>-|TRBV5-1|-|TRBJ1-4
TGCGCCAGCAGCCCCTCGTTGGGGGCCCTACCTAGTAATGAAAAACTGTTTTTT
CASSPSLGALPSNEKLFF
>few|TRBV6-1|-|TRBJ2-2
TGTGCCAGCAGAGGCGGGGTGTACACCGGGGAGCTGTTTTTT
CASRGGVYTGELFF
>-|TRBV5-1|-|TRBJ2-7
TGCGCCAGCAGCCCTCGGGCAGGGTGGGACTACGAGCAGTACTTC
CASSPRAGWDYEQYF
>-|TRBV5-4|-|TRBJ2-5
TGTGCCAGCAGCTTGTGGCAGGGGAGAGAGACCCAGTACTTC
CASSLWQGRETQYF
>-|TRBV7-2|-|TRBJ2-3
TGTGCCAGCAGCCCTCCCGGGACCCGAGATGAGACGCAGTATTTT
CASSPPGTRDETQYF